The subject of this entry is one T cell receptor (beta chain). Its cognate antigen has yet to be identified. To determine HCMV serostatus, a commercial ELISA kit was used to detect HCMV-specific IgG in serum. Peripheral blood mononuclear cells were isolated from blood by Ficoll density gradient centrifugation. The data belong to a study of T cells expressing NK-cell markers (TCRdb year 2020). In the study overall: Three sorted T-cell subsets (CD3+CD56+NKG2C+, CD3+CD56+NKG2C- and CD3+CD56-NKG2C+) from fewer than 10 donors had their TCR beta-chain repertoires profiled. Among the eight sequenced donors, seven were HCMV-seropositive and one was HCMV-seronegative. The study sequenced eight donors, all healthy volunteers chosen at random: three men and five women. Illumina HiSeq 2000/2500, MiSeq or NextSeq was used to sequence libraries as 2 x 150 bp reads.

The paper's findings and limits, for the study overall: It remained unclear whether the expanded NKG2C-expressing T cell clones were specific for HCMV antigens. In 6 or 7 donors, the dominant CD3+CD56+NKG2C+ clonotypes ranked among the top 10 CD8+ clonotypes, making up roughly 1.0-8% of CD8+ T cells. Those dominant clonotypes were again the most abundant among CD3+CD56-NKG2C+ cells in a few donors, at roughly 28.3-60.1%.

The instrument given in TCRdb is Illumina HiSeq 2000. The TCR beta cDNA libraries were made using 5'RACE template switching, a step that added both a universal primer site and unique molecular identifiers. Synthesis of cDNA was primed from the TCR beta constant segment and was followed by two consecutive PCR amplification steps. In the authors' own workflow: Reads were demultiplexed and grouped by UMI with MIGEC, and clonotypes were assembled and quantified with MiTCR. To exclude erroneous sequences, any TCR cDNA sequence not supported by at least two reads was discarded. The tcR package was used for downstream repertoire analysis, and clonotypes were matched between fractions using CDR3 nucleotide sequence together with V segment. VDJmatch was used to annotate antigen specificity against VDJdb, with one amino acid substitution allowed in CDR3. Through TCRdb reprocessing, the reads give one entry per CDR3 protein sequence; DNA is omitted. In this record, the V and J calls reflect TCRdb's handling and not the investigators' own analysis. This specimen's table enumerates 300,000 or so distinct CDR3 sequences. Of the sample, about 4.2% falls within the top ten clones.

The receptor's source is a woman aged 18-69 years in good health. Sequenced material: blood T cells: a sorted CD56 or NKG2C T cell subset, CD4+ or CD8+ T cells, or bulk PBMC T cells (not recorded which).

The CDR3 sequence is CASSSQGAGNSPLHF. The V and J segments used are TRBV27 and TRBJ1-6; TCRdb calls TRBD1, which cannot be checked without DNA. Reading from cysteine to phenylalanine, the CDR3 counts 15 amino acids. No DNA was logged. According to the germline V gene (reference sequence), CDR1 reads MNHEY and CDR2 reads SMNVEV.